The present entry profiles one T cell receptor beta chain with its context. Its antigen is not identified. In the PCR, 60 Vbeta and 13 Jbeta primers were used. In the original analysis: There were about 80 million unique TCR beta chains by a later count, and around 10 million of them were shared. TCRdb's table, derived via immunoSEQ multiplex PCR, lists solely in-frame clones and lacks some. That table is the source of V, J and clone size, and D and trimming were worked out from the DNA. The sample records approximately 120,000 clones, about 82% being singletons. This sample is drawn from a study of cytomegalovirus exposure and HLA in healthy donors. Study-wide results and limits: Some TCR beta chains (roughly 150 of them) were listed as cytomegalovirus-associated. Rarity characterized most TCR sequences, yet some public TCRs appeared in many donors.

V gave up 2 bases and J gave up 2 bases, with 11 bases separating them. The CDR3 is 14 residues long. Germline V lookup: CDR1 SGHNT, CDR2 YYREEE (reference sequence). The receptor's source is a man aged 50 or older in good health and CMV-seronegative. Sequencing input: PBMCs. The chain is built from TRBV5-4 and TRBJ2-7, with D possibly being TRBD1 (5 bases). CDR3 in DNA: TGTGCCAGCAGCTTCCCGACAGATCCCTACGAGCAGTACTTC. Protein sequence: CASSFPTDPYEQYF.